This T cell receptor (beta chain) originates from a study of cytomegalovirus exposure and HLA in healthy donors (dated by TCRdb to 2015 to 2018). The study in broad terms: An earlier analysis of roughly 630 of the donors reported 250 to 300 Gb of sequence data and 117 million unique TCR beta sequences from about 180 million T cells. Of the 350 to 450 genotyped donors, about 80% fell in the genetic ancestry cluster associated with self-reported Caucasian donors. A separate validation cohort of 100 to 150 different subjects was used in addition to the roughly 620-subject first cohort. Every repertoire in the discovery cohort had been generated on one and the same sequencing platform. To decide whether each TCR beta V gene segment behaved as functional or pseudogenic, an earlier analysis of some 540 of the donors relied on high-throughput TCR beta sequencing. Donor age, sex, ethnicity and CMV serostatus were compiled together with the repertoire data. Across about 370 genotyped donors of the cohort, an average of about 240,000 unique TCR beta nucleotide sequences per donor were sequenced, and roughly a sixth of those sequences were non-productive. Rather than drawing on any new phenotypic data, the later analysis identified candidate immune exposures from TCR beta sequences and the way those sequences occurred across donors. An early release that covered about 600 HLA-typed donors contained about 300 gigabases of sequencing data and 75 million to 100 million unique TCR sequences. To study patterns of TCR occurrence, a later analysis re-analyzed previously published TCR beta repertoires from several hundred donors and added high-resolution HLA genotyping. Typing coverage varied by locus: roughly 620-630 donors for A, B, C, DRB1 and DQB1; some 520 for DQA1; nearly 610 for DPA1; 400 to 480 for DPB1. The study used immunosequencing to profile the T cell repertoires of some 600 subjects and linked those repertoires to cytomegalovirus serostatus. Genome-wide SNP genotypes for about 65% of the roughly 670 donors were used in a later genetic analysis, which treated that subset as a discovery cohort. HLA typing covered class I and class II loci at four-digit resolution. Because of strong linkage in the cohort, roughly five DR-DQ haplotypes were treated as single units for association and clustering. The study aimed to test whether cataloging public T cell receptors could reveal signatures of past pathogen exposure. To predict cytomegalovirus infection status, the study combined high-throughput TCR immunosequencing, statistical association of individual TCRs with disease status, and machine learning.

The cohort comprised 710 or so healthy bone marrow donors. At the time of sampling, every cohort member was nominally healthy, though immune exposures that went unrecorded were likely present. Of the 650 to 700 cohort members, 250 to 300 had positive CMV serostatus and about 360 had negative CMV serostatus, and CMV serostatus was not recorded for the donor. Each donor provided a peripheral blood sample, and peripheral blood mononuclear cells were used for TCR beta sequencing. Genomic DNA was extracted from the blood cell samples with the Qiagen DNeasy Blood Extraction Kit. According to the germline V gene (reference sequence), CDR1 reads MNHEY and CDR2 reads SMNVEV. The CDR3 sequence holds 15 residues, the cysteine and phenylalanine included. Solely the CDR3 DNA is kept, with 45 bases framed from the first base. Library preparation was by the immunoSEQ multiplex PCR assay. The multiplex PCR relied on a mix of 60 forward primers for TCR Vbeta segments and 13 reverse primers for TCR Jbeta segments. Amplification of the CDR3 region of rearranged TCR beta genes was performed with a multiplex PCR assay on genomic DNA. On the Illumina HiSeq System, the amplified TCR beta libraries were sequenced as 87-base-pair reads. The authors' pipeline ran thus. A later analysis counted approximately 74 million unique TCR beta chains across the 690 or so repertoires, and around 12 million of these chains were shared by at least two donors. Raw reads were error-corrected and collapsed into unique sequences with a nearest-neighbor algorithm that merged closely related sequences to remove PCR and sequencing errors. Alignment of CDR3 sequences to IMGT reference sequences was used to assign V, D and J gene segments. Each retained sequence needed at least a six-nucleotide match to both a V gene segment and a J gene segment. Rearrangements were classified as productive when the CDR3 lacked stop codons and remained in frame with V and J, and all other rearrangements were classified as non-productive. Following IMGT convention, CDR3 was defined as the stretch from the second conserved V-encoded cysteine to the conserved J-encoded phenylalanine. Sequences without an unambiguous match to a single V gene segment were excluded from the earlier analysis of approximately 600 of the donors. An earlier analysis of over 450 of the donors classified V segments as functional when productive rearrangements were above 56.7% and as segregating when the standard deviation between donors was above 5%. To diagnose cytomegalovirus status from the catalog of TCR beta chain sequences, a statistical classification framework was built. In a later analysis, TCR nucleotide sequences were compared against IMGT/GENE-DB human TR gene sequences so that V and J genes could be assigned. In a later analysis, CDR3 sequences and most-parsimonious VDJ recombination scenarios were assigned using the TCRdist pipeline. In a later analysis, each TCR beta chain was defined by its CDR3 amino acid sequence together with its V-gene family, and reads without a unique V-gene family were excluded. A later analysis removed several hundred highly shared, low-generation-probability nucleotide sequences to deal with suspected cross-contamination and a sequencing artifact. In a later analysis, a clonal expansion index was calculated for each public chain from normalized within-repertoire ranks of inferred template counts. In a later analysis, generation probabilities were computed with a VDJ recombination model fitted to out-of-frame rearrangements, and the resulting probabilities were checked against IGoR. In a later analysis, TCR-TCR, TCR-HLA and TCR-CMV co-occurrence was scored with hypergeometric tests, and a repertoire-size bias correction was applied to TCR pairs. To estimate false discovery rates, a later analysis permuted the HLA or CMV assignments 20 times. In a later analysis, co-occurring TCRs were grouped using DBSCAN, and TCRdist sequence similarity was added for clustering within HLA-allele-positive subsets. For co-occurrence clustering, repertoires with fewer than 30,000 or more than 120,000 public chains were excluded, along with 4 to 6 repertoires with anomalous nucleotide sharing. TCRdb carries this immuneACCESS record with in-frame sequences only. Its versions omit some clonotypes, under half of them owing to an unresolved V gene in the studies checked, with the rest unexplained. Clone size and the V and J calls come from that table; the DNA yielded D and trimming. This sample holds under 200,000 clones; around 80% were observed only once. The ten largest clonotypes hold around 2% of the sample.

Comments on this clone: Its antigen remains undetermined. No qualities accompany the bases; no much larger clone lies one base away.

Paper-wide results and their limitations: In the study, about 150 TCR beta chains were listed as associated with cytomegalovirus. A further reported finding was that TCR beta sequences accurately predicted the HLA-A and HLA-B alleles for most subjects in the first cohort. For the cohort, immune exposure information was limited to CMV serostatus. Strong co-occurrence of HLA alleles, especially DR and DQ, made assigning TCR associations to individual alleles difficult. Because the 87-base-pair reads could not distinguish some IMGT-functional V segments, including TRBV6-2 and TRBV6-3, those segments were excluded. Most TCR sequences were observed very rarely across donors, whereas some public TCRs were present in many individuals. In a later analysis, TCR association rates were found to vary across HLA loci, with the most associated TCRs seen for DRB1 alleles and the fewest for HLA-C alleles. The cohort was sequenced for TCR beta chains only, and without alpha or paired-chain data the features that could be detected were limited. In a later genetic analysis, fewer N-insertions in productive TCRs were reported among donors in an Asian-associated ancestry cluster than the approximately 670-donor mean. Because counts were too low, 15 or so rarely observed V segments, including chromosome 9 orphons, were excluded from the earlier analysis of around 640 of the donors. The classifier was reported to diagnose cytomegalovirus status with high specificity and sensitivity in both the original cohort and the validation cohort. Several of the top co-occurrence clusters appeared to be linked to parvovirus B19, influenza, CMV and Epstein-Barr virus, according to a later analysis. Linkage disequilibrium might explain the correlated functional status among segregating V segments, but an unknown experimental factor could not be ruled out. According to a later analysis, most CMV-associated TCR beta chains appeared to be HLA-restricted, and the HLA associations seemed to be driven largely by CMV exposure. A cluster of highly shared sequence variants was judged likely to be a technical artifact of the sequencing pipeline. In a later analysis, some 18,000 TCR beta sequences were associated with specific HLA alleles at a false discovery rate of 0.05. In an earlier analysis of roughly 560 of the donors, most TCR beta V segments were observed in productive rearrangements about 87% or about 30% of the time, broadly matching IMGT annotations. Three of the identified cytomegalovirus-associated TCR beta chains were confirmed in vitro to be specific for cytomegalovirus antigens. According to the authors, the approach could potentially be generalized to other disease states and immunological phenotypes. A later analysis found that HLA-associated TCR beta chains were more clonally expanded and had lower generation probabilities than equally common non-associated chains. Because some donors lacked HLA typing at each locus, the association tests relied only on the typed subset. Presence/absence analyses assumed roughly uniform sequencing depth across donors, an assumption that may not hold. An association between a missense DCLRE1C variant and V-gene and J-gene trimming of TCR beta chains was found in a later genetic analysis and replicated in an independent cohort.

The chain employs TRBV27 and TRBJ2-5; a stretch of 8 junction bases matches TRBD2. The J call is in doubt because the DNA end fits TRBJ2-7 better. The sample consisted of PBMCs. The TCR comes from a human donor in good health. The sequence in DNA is TGTGCCAGCAGTTTAGCCGGGCTAGCGGGCTACGAGCAGTACTTC. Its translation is CASSLAGLAGYEQYF.